This TCR beta chain is from a study of HIV-infected patients and healthy controls. General study points: Donor HLA types were not determined in the study. Study cohorts differed slightly in age and sex, but this did not explain diversity differences.

This clonotype was seen ten or more times. As yet, its antigen is unknown. Reverse transcription used about 500 ng RNA and constant-region primers for alpha and beta. Alpha and beta chain libraries were made separately by chain-specific third strand synthesis with multiplexing indices. A 12-nucleotide barcode per molecule came from two concatenated random hexamers added pre-amplification. MiXCR was run by TCRdb on the 5' RACE reads, yielding one entry per CDR3 protein. The data show about 7,600 distinct CDR3 sequences, 9% to 10% seen once. The repertoire came from unfractionated whole blood and reflected all unsorted peripheral T cells. J was trimmed by 11 bases and V by 5 bases; bases with no gene match: 13. CDR1 is SEHNR and CDR2 is FQNEAQ in the germline V gene (reference sequence). CDR3 length: 16 residues.

The V gene is TRBV7-9, the J gene TRBJ1-6, with 9 bases fitting TRBD1. The source of this sequence is an adult with HIV infection. The sequenced sample was blood, obtained before antiretroviral therapy. DNA for the CDR3: TGTGCCAGCAGCCCATACGCCGGGACAGGGAGTACACCCCTCCACTTT. It translates to CASSPYAGTGSTPLHF.